Below, one T cell receptor beta chain is given with its context. Its cognate antigen has yet to be identified. Base-call qualities are not available, and no considerably larger clone is one nucleotide away. TCRbeta CDR3 regions were amplified from genomic DNA by means of the immunoSEQ Assay, a bias-controlled multiplex PCR. As for how the authors treated the data: Within the assay, amplification of reference gene primers was used to estimate how many nucleated cells each sample contained. To quantify the absolute abundance of each unique TCRbeta CDR3 rearrangement, sequence reads were collapsed and filtered. For each sample, productive Simpson clonality was calculated by taking the square root of Simpson's diversity index across productive rearrangements. TCRdb carries this immuneACCESS record with in-frame sequences only. Its versions omit some clonotypes, under half of them owing to an unresolved V gene in the studies checked, with the rest unexplained. The V and J calls and clone size are taken from that table; D and trimming were inferred from the DNA. Within this sample are about 190,000 clones, with about 82% of them counted one time only. The top ten clones comprise around 8.6% of the sample.

This entry belongs to a study of blood T cell repertoires in COVID-19 (dated by TCRdb to about 2020). Broadly, across the study: Samples from collaborators originated in the United States, Italy and Spain and spanned both the acute and convalescent phases of COVID-19. The repertoires were released in a freely available public database intended as a resource for research on the immune response to SARS-CoV-2. The dataset comprised deeply sampled blood TCRbeta repertoires from subjects exposed to, actively infected with, or recovered from COVID-19. Where available, HLA class I and class II types were taken from metadata supplied by the sample provider and were not determined by assay-based typing. The prospective study material was composed of cDNA or gDNA derived from T cells, B-cell-depleted T cells, or PBMCs. Samples were obtained from the ongoing ImmuneRACE study (first 160 participants) and from 1,000 to 1,500 subjects provided by 6 global collaborators. The sample metadata nearly always contained a de-identified subject ID, COVID-19 status, age in years and sex. Results and caveats for the whole study, not just this receptor: Clinical and demographic metadata were provided uncurated, with the amount varying by source and participant.

The germline V gene encodes CDR1 MNHEY and CDR2 SVGAGI. Measured from the cysteine to the phenylalanine, the CDR3 is 15 residues long. Just CDR3 DNA is preserved here, 45 bases in frame from base 1. V was cut back by 0 bases and J by 4 bases, leaving a gap of 12 bases between them. In the prospective study, participants were about 18 to 100 years old, resided in 24 geographic areas of the United States, and were enrolled through a virtual design. In the prospective study, cohorts were assigned on the basis of participant-reported clinical history obtained from a screening survey and a study questionnaire. Recovered participants in ImmuneRACE Cohort 3 were defined by two consecutive negative NP/OP PCR tests, clearance by a healthcare professional, or resolution of symptoms. Mobile phlebotomists in the prospective study collected whole blood, serum and a nasopharyngeal or oropharyngeal swab from every participant. Participants in the prospective study had the option to provide additional blood draws and questionnaires over a roughly 2-month period. Prospective study blood samples were shipped either frozen or at room temperature before DNA extraction.

The specimen sequenced was PBMCs or T cells enriched from blood (not recorded which). The rearrangement joined TRBV6-5 to TRBJ1-2, with a tentative D gene TRBD1 over 5 matching bases. This clonotype was obtained from a young woman who had recovered from COVID-19. The CDR3 amino acid sequence is: CASSYSSGNLYGYTF. The sequenced DNA is TGTGCCAGCAGTTACTCGTCAGGGAACCTCTATGGCTACACCTTC.